A single sample is the source of the 21 T cell receptor beta chains below, sequenced in a study of blood T cell repertoires in COVID-19. TCRdb keeps only in-frame clones here, not all; method: immunoSEQ multiplex PCR. The data show approximately 170,000 clones, approximately 81% seen once. Sequencing was performed on peripheral blood. These receptors all stem from a woman aged 65 to 85 with COVID-19, enrolled during active disease.

The chain recombines TRBV7-2 with TRBJ1-4, with D perhaps matching TRBD1 (6 bases). Between the trimmed V and J ends, which lost 5 bases and 4 bases, there was a span of 17 bases. This CDR3 has 16 amino acids. Looked up from germline, CDR1 is SGHTA and CDR2 is FQGNSA. In nucleotides, the CDR3 is TGTGCCAGCAGCGTCGAACGGGGGGGCCTTAATGAAAAACTGTTTTTT. This codes for CASSVERGGLNEKLFF.

This chain links TRBV2 with TRBJ1-1; weak D call: TRBD1 (5 bases). With 2 bases removed from V and 10 bases from J, the gap between germline ends came to 8 bases. From germline, CDR1 is SNHLY and CDR2 FYNNEI. The CDR3 is 11 amino acids. In DNA, the CDR3 is TGTGCCAGCAGTGAAATGGGGCCAGCTTTCTTT. This codes for CASSEMGPAFF.

J is TRBJ1-5 and V is TRBV7-8; no clear D gene. Trimming left V 5 bases short and J 2 bases short, with 13 bases between. The CDR3 spans 15 residues. Germline loops: CDR1 SGHVS, CDR2 FQNEAQ. CDR3 region: CASSVRLGGNQPQHF. The DNA for the CDR3 is TGTGCCAGCAGCGTAAGATTGGGCGGCAATCAGCCCCAGCATTTT. Complete variable domain (other parts from reference TRBV7-8 and TRBJ1-5): GAGVSQSPRYKVAKRGQDVALRCDPISGHVSLFWYQQALGQGPEFLTYFQNEAQLDKSGLPSDRFFAERPEGSVSTLKIQRTQQEDSAVYLCASSVRLGGNQPQHFGDGTRLSIL.

J is TRBJ2-2 and V is TRBV11-2; 9 positions agree with TRBD1. Germline values: CDR1 SGHAT, CDR2 FQNNGV. With 1 base clipped from V and 4 bases from J, the junction kept 7 bases outside the gene matches. The CDR3 sequence is 17 residues long. Written as DNA, the CDR3 is TGTGCCAGCAGCTTAGGTAACAGGGGGCCGAGCACCGGGGAGCTGTTTTTT. Translating it yields CASSLGNRGPSTGELFF.

The V gene is TRBV7-2, the J gene TRBJ2-6; D is possibly TRBD1 (6 bases). With 5 bases removed from V and 0 bases from J, the gap between germline ends came to 11 bases. The CDR3 is 16 amino acids. CDR1 SGHTA and CDR2 FQGNSA come from the germline V gene. The CDR3 here is CASSPGQFSGANVLTF. In nucleotides, the CDR3 is TGTGCCAGCAGCCCCGGACAGTTCTCTGGGGCCAACGTCCTGACTTTC.

CDR3 bases: TGTGCCAGCAGCCAAGTAGGGGGCCGAGAGACCCAGTACTTC. This encodes CASSQVGGRETQYF. The rearrangement uses TRBV3-1 (or the pseudogene TRBV3-2) and TRBJ2-5, with 7 bases lining up with TRBD1. The germline gives CDR1 LGHDT, CDR2 YNNKEL (reference sequence). The CDR3 sequence is 14 residues long. V gave up 1 base and J gave up 4 bases; unmatched junction bases: 3.

The J gene is TRBJ1-5, the V gene TRBV30; tentative D call: TRBD1 (5 bases). Germline assignment: CDR1 GTSNPN and CDR2 SVGIG (reference sequence). The CDR3 contains 19 residues. Trimming shortened V by 3 bases and J by 4 bases, and 28 bases separated the two germline ends. CDR3 coding DNA: TGTGCCTGGAGCCCCGGAATAGGGGTTCGCACGAAGCCAAATCAGCCCCAGCATTTT. This encodes CAWSPGIGVRTKPNQPQHF.

DNA of the CDR3: TGTGCCAGCAGTTACTCGAGGTTACAAGAGACCCAGTACTTC. Translation gives CASSYSRLQETQYF. The V gene is TRBV6-5, the J gene TRBJ2-5; no definite D call. The CDR3 is made up of 14 amino acids. CDR1 is MNHEY, CDR2 SVGAGI, per germline. The V and J ends lost 0 bases and 2 bases respectively, with 7 bases between them.

The V call is TRBV28, the J call TRBJ2-2; 11 nucleotides agree with TRBD1. This CDR3 has 15 residues. The germline gives CDR1 MDHEN, CDR2 SYDVKM. V lost 6 bases, J lost 7 bases, and 7 bases stayed unmatched. The CDR3 bases are TGTGCCAGCAGGGGCGGACAGGGGGCAATCGGGGAGCTGTTTTTT. Translating it yields CASRGGQGAIGELFF.

The V and J genes are TRBV11-2 and TRBJ1-2; tentatively, D is TRBD1 (6 bases). From germline, CDR1 is SGHAT and CDR2 FQNNGV. Trimming cost V 5 bases and J 8 bases, with 18 bases left between them. The CDR3 is 14 amino acids. For the CDR3, the DNA is TGTGCCAGCAGCATACCCGGGACACCAGGCGGCTACACCTTC. This translates into CASSIPGTPGGYTF. Full variable domain (remainder filled in from reference TRBV11-2 and TRBJ1-2): EAGVAQSPRYKIIEKRQSVAFWCNPISGHATLYWYQQILGQGPKLLIQFQNNGVVDDSQLPKDRFSAERLKGVDSTLKIQPAKLEDSAVYLCASSIPGTPGGYTFGSGTRLTVV.

This chain links TRBV5-1 with TRBJ2-1; 7 positions agree with TRBD2. CDR1 is SGHRS, CDR2 YFSETQ, per germline. V shed 4 bases and J 0 bases; nucleotides not matched to a gene: 10. The length of the CDR3 is 17 residues. CDR3 nucleotides: TGCGCCAGCAGCAGAATAACCGGGGACTACTCCTACAATGAGCAGTTCTTC. This codes for CASSRITGDYSYNEQFF.

This clone was counted a single time. Because the CDR3's place on the DNA is in doubt, the DNA is left out and the CDR3 is given as listed by TCRdb. The rearrangement links TRBV2 to TRBJ1-6; TRBD1 is taken as the D call from the table, unchecked against the DNA. Termini included, the CDR3 measures 16 amino acids. From germline, CDR1 is SNHLY and CDR2 FYNNEI. The chain's CDR3 is CASSTSTRGYNSPLHF.

The chain joins TRBV5-4 to TRBJ2-7; the D gene is possibly TRBD1 (7 bases). The CDR3 is 17 amino acids. Trimming removed 3 bases from V and 2 bases from J, with 21 bases in between. Germline CDR1 is SGHNT and CDR2 is YYREEE (reference sequence). CDR3 bases: TGTGCCAGCAGCTCTATGCGGACTCAGGGGGGCACCTACGAGCAGTACTTC. It codes for CASSSMRTQGGTYEQYF. The variable domain in full, with the rest retrieved from reference TRBV5-4 and TRBJ2-7, is ETGVTQSPTHLIKTRGQQVTLRCSSQSGHNTVSWYQQALGQGPQFIFQYYREEENGRGNFPPRFSGLQFPNYSSELNVNALELDDSALYLCASSSMRTQGGTYEQYFGPGTRLTVT.

The chain combines TRBV18 with TRBJ1-5; TRBD1 matches at 10 bases. The CDR3 sequence is 15 residues long. CDR1 and CDR2 from the germline V gene are KGHSH and LQKENI. J gave up 7 bases and V 0 bases, and 3 bases lay outside the gene matches. This CDR3 reads CASSPPGTGEQPQHF. CDR3 nucleotide sequence: TGTGCCAGCTCACCACCTGGGACAGGGGAACAGCCCCAGCATTTT.

The chain has TRBV27 and TRBJ2-1; 12 bases match TRBD2. Germline-derived CDR1 and CDR2 are MNHEY and SMNVEV (reference sequence). CDR3 length: 17 amino acids. The J segment lost 4 bases and the V segment lost 5 bases, leaving 9 bases of the junction unmatched. The CDR3 DNA sequence: TGTGCCAGCAGTATCCGGGGTACTAGCGGGAGGTACAATGAGCAGTTCTTC. This codes for CASSIRGTSGRYNEQFF.

V gene TRBV2 combines with J gene TRBJ1-1; 10 positions match TRBD1. Germline V lookup: CDR1 SNHLY, CDR2 FYNNEI. This CDR3 is built from 15 residues. The V and J ends lost 6 bases and 4 bases, in that order; junction bases with no gene match: 8. The CDR3 reads CASSRDRGQGTEAFF. The CDR3 nucleotides read TGTGCCAGCAGCAGAGACAGGGGGCAGGGCACTGAAGCTTTCTTT.

The rearrangement links TRBV2 to TRBJ2-7; D is possibly TRBD1 (6 bases). This CDR3 comprises 13 residues. CDR1 and CDR2 (germline): SNHLY, FYNNEI. The V end was cut by 10 bases, the J end by 2 bases, with 15 bases between. CDR3 residues: CATSGTRAYEQYF. CDR3 DNA: TGTGCCACCTCCGGGACAAGAGCCTACGAGCAGTACTTC. The entire variable domain, with the rest obtained from reference TRBV2 and TRBJ2-7, is as follows: EPEVTQTPSHQVTQMGQEVILRCVPISNHLYFYWYRQILGQKVEFLVSFYNNEISEKSEIFDDQFSVERPDGSNFTLKIRSTKLEDSAMYFCATSGTRAYEQYFGPGTRLTVT.

V usage is TRBV6-5 and J usage is TRBJ1-2; 7 nucleotides agree with TRBD1. V lost 2 bases, J lost 3 bases, and 3 bases stayed unmatched. Per germline, CDR1 MNHEY and CDR2 SVGAGI. CDR3 length equals 14 residues. The CDR3: CASSYQTGDYGYTF. The CDR3 DNA reads TGTGCCAGCAGTTACCAAACAGGGGACTATGGCTACACCTTC.

J is TRBJ1-1 and V is TRBV5-1; tentative D call: TRBD1 (5 bases). Germline V gene data show CDR1 as SGHRS and CDR2 as YFSETQ. The CDR3 covers 14 residues. V shed 4 bases and J shed 5 bases, with 15 bases lying between them. The CDR3 DNA reads TGCGCCAGCAGCGTCGGGGGTGAGAGAACTGAAGCTTTCTTT. This sequence encodes CASSVGGERTEAFF.

This rearrangement joins TRBV5-1 to TRBJ2-3, with 9 bases aligning to TRBD1. CDR3 size: 15 residues. Trimming removed 4 bases from V and 4 bases from J; junction bases left unmatched: 7. Per the germline V gene, CDR1 is SGHRS and CDR2 is YFSETQ. CDR3 region: CASSTTGQGSDTQYF. The CDR3 DNA reads as TGCGCCAGCAGCACCACGGGACAGGGATCAGATACGCAGTATTTT.

This clone was observed a single time. The rearrangement joins TRBV4-2 to TRBJ2-2, with 8 bases identical to TRBD1. The CDR3 contains 16 residues. J lost 6 bases, V lost 1 base, and 7 bases had no gene match. Germline loops: CDR1 LGHNA, CDR2 YNFKEQ. CDR3 coding DNA: TGTGCCAGCAGCCAAGGCTTGGGACAGGTGGCCGGGGAGCTGTTTTTT. It specifies CASSQGLGQVAGELFF.